This is a list of T cell receptor beta chains from one sample in a study of T cell responses to AZD1222 COVID-19 vaccine. The assay was immunoSEQ multiplex PCR, and TCRdb's table has in-frame clones only and misses some. Found here are approximately 130,000 clones, roughly 92% of them singletons; the top ten hold 0.75% to 0.95%. The source material was peripheral blood, sampled on day 0 of AZD1222 vaccination. The receptors come from an adult in good health. Each CDR3 is given with its conserved first and last residue. D genes are given only for firm matches. The size of a clone is reported for some rows only, either as once, few or many, or as a class for expanded clones.

size	D	V	J	CDR3	DNA
.	.	TRBV6-5	TRBJ1-2	CASSYTDGADGYTF	TGTGCCAGCAGTTACACGGACGGAGCCGATGGCTACACCTTC
.	.	TRBV7-8	TRBJ2-2	CASSWGPNTGELFF	TGTGCCAGCAGCTGGGGACCGAACACCGGGGAGCTGTTTTTT
.	.	TRBV10-2	TRBJ1-6	CASSEVRVNSPLHF	TGCGCCAGCAGTGAAGTTCGAGTCAATTCACCCCTCCACTTT
.	TRBD2	TRBV19	TRBJ2-5	CASSTPGTSQYF	TGTGCCAGTAGTACCCCGGGGACTAGCCAGTACTTC
.	.	TRBV9	TRBJ1-2	CASSAFSGNTYGYTF	TGTGCCAGCAGTGCCTTCAGTGGAAATACCTATGGCTACACCTTC
.	.	TRBV4-1	TRBJ1-5	CASSQDVGRGLQPQHF	TGCGCCAGCAGCCAAGATGTAGGCAGGGGACTTCAGCCCCAGCATTTT
.	TRBD1	TRBV13	TRBJ1-2	CASSWTGSTNGYTF	TGTGCCAGCAGCTGGACAGGGTCGACGAATGGCTACACCTTC
.	TRBD1	TRBV15	TRBJ1-1	CATSTGQMNTEAFF	TGTGCCACCAGCACGGGACAGATGAACACTGAAGCTTTCTTT
.	.	TRBV9	TRBJ2-7	CASSPRAGDASSYEQYF	TGTGCCAGCAGCCCGCGCGCTGGAGACGCGAGCTCCTACGAGCAGTACTTC
once	.	TRBV2	TRBJ2-1	CASGRSRGEYNEQFF	TGTGCCAGCGGACGGAGTAGAGGGGAGTACAATGAGCAGTTCTTC
.	.	TRBV5-1	TRBJ1-4	CASSLGRATNEKLFF	TGCGCCAGCAGCTTGGGCAGGGCGACTAATGAAAAACTGTTTTTT
.	TRBD1	TRBV15	TRBJ1-5	CATSRDRTGHNQPQHF	TGTGCCACCAGCAGAGACCGGACAGGGCACAATCAGCCCCAGCATTTT
once	.	TRBV19	TRBJ1-1	CASSMRDEAFF	TGTGCCAGTAGTATGAGGGATGAAGCTTTCTTT
.	TRBD1	TRBV7-6	TRBJ1-2	CASSPQAGGPANYGYTF	TGTGCCAGCAGCCCTCAGGCAGGGGGCCCAGCTAACTATGGCTACACCTTC
once	.	TRBV30	TRBJ1-6	CAWRGDKQRTYNSPLHF	TGTGCCTGGAGAGGGGACAAACAGCGGACATATAATTCACCCCTCCACTTT
.	.	TRBV5-1	TRBJ2-7	CASSLSNYQTYEQYF	TGCGCCAGCAGCTTGTCCAACTACCAGACCTACGAGCAGTACTTC
.	.	TRBV12-2	TRBJ1-1	CASRLASGRPNTEAFF	TGTGCAAGTCGCTTAGCGTCTGGTCGTCCGAACACTGAAGCTTTCTTT
.	.	TRBV3-1/TRBV3-2	TRBJ1-4	CASSPAQGAGEKLFF	TGTGCCAGCAGCCCCGCCCAGGGAGCAGGCGAAAAACTGTTTTTT
.	TRBD1	TRBV10-3	TRBJ2-7	CAISERTGGTYEQYF	TGTGCCATCAGTGAACGGACAGGCGGTACCTACGAGCAGTACTTC
.	.	TRBV11-1	TRBJ1-5	CASSFGPNQPQHF	TGTGCCAGCAGCTTCGGCCCAAATCAGCCCCAGCATTTT
.	TRBD1	TRBV18	TRBJ1-2	CASSATSGTEIGYTF	TGTGCCAGCTCTGCTACTTCCGGGACAGAAATAGGCTACACCTTC
.	.	TRBV7-7	TRBJ1-1	CASSLAQGTEAFF	TGTGCTAGCAGCTTAGCGCAGGGCACTGAAGCTTTCTTT
.	TRBD1	TRBV14	TRBJ1-2	CASSQDLRGLYGYTF	TGTGCCAGCAGCCAAGATCTTAGGGGGCTCTATGGCTACACCTTC
.	.	TRBV9	TRBJ2-7	CASSVDGLLAEQYF	TGTGCCAGCAGCGTAGATGGGCTCCTTGCCGAGCAGTACTTC
once	TRBD1	TRBV6-5	TRBJ2-1	CASDSGQLYNEQFF	TGTGCCAGCGACTCGGGACAGCTATACAATGAGCAGTTCTTC
.	.	TRBV6-6	TRBJ1-1	CASRPLRTGGTEAFF	TGTGCCAGCAGGCCTCTTCGGACCGGGGGCACTGAAGCTTTCTTT
.	.	TRBV18	TRBJ2-4	CASSPWEDIQYF	TGTGCCAGCTCACCATGGGAGGACATTCAGTACTTC
.	TRBD1	TRBV5-4	TRBJ2-7	CASSAGGTGGTYEQYF	TGTGCCAGCAGCGCGGGGGGGACAGGGGGAACCTACGAGCAGTACTTC
.	.	TRBV5-4	TRBJ1-1	CASSLDWNTEAFF	TGTGCCAGCAGCTTGGACTGGAACACTGAAGCTTTCTTT
.	.	TRBV27	TRBJ1-4	CASSLGAATNEKLFF	TGTGCCAGCAGTTTAGGGGCCGCAACTAATGAAAAACTGTTTTTT
.	.	TRBV27	TRBJ1-3	CASSSTMTESGNTIYF	TGTGCCAGCAGTTCCACCATGACAGAGTCTGGAAACACCATATATTTT
.	TRBD2	TRBV10-3	TRBJ2-3	CAISPGGRSTDTQYF	TGTGCCATCAGCCCGGGGGGGCGTAGCACAGATACGCAGTATTTT
.	.	TRBV7-2	TRBJ1-1	CASSPRRLLLNTEAFF	TGTGCCAGCAGCCCGCGACGGCTGTTGCTGAACACTGAAGCTTTCTTT
.	.	TRBV4-1	TRBJ2-7	CASSQDMGSSYEQYF	TGCGCCAGCAGCCAAGATATGGGGAGCTCCTACGAGCAGTACTTC
.	.	TRBV5-1	TRBJ2-2	CASSLGPLGTTGELFF	TGCGCCAGCAGCTTGGGACCTCTAGGGACGACCGGGGAGCTGTTTTTT
.	.	TRBV6-5	TRBJ2-7	CCAQGGDYEQYF	TGCTGCGCCCAGGGGGGCGACTACGAGCAGTACTTC
.	.	TRBV5-4	TRBJ2-1	CASSSTGGSSYNEQFF	TGTGCCAGCAGCTCGACTGGGGGGAGCTCCTACAATGAGCAGTTCTTC
.	.	TRBV27	TRBJ2-2	CASSLTMDGELFF	TGTGCCAGCAGTCTCACTATGGATGGGGAGCTGTTTTTT
.	.	TRBV27	TRBJ1-1	CASSLWGDTEAFF	TGTGCCAGCAGTTTATGGGGGGACACTGAAGCTTTCTTT
.	TRBD1	TRBV7-9	TRBJ1-6	CASSRSGTGSYNSPLHF	TGTGCCAGCAGCCGATCCGGGACAGGGTCTTATAATTCACCCCTCCACTTT
.	.	TRBV19	TRBJ1-5	CASSFVHQPQHF	TGTGCCAGTAGTTTCGTCCATCAGCCCCAGCATTTT
.	.	TRBV6-5	TRBJ2-5	CASSLRQRTRETQYF	TGTGCCAGCAGTCTCCGACAGAGAACGAGGGAGACCCAGTACTTC
.	TRBD1	TRBV30	TRBJ1-3	CAWNDRGSHRVSGNTIYF	TGTGCCTGGAACGACAGGGGGTCCCACAGGGTGTCTGGAAACACCATATATTTT
.	.	TRBV2	TRBJ1-5	CASSEAIRGGSSNQPQHF	TGTGCCAGCAGTGAAGCGATACGGGGGGGCAGCAGCAATCAGCCCCAGCATTTT
.	.	TRBV5-1	TRBJ1-1	CASSFGKNTEAFF	TGCGCCAGCAGCTTTGGTAAGAACACTGAAGCTTTCTTT
.	TRBD1	TRBV5-4	TRBJ2-5	CASSARQGLETQYF	TGTGCCAGCAGCGCGAGACAGGGTTTAGAGACCCAGTACTTC
once	TRBD2	TRBV27	TRBJ2-1	CASSLGLAGNNEQFF	TGTGCCAGCAGTCTGGGTTTAGCGGGGAACAATGAGCAGTTCTTC
.	.	TRBV2	TRBJ2-5	CASRGSLPQETQYF	TGTGCCAGCAGAGGGTCCCTTCCCCAAGAGACCCAGTACTTC
.	.	TRBV4-1	TRBJ1-2	CASSQGQGRLKSGYTF	TGCGCCAGCAGCCAAGGTCAAGGGCGTCTGAAAAGTGGCTACACCTTC
.	TRBD1	TRBV6-5	TRBJ1-1	CASRTGGATEAFF	TGTGCCAGCCGGACAGGGGGCGCGACTGAAGCTTTCTTT
.	TRBD1	TRBV30	TRBJ1-2	CAWTDRGGYGYTF	TGTGCCTGGACGGACAGGGGAGGGTATGGCTACACCTTC
.	.	TRBV9	TRBJ1-3	CASSRTGTGNTIYF	TGTGCCAGCAGCCGGACGGGGACAGGAAACACCATATATTTT
once	.	TRBV29-1	TRBJ1-2	CSVEVGVQYGYTF	TGCAGCGTTGAAGTCGGGGTGCAATATGGCTACACCTTC
.	TRBD2	TRBV4-1	TRBJ2-1	CASSPGLALEQFF	TGCGCCAGCAGCCCGGGACTAGCCCTCGAGCAGTTCTTC
.	TRBD1	TRBV7-9	TRBJ2-3	CASSSQGARTTDTQYF	TGTGCCAGCAGCTCGCAGGGGGCCAGAACCACAGATACGCAGTATTTT
.	.	TRBV27	TRBJ2-7	CASSFLGEGQYF	TGTGCCAGCAGTTTCCTCGGGGAAGGGCAGTACTTC
.	.	TRBV2	TRBJ2-1	CASTREFSSYNEQFF	TGTGCCAGCACCAGGGAGTTTAGCTCCTACAATGAGCAGTTCTTC
.	.	TRBV19	TRBJ1-2	CASKEWGAGYYGYTF	TGTGCCAGTAAAGAGTGGGGGGCCGGCTACTATGGCTACACCTTC
once	.	TRBV6-5	TRBJ1-4	CASSNYEKLFF	TGTGCCAGCAGTAACTATGAAAAACTGTTTTTT